This T cell receptor beta chain was sequenced during a study of shared clonotypes between healthy human individuals. Study as a whole: Plates per donor: three CD4 naive, three CD4 memory, two CD8 naive, one CD8 memory.

The germline V gene has CDR1 SGDLS and CDR2 YYNGEE. The CDR3 totals 15 residues. The V segment lost 1 base and the J segment 4 bases; nucleotides outside the gene matches: 4. For sorted subsets, 150 to 200 ng DNA per replicate equaled some 27,000 T cell genomes. Clones were sequenced by immunoSEQ multiplex PCR, and TCRdb holds only the in-frame ones, with some missing. Of under 1,100,000 clones listed, 75% to 80% are singletons. Study results and caveats: Non-shared clonotypes had lower generation probabilities than those shared by all four donors.

Regarding this clone: Its antigen remains unknown.

This receptor was identified in a man between 18 and 35 years old in good health. Some clones in this sample may be carry-over from other donors' samples. The sample comprised memory CD4+ T cells from PBMCs. Subset indicated: CD45RA-negative fraction. V usage is TRBV9 and J usage is TRBJ2-2; 7 nucleotides align to TRBD1. The CDR3 coding sequence is TGTGCCAGCAGCGTATCGCCAGGGGGCACCGGGGAGCTGTTTTTT. Residues: CASSVSPGGTGELFF.